Each of the 14 T cell receptor beta chains below was sequenced from the same sample in a study of blood T cell repertoires in COVID-19. Produced via immunoSEQ multiplex PCR; TCRdb's table is partial and in-frame only. The sample has 40,000 to 55,000 clones; 85% to 95% are singletons. The sample consisted of peripheral blood. All receptors come from a man between 45 and 60 years old with COVID-19, enrolled during active disease.

The rearrangement joins TRBV5-1 to TRBJ2-2; D might be TRBD2 (6 bases). The CDR3 is 16 residues long. Deletions cut 0 bases from V and 1 base from J, with 10 bases between. Germline CDR1 reads SGHRS; CDR2 reads YFSETQ. The CDR3 sequence is CASSLDGGRNTGELFF. Here the CDR3 DNA reads TGCGCCAGCAGCTTGGACGGGGGAAGGAACACCGGGGAGCTGTTTTTT.

The chain links TRBV5-1 to TRBJ2-7; 10 bases are a match to TRBD2. The CDR3 runs to 16 residues. V was clipped by 4 bases and J by 3 bases; unmatched bases: 10. CDR1 and CDR2 (germline): SGHRS, YFSETQ. CDR3 amino acids: CASSLELAGDFYEQYF. As DNA, the CDR3 is TGCGCCAGCAGCCTAGAGCTAGCGGGAGACTTCTACGAGCAGTACTTC.

The V gene is TRBV6-5, the J gene TRBJ1-1; D is uncertain. The V end was cut by 5 bases, the J end by 4 bases, with 11 bases between. Per germline, CDR1 MNHEY and CDR2 SVGAGI. The CDR3 consists of 13 residues. CDR3 sequence: CASSPLDGTEAFF. For the CDR3, the DNA is TGTGCCAGCAGTCCGCTAGATGGCACTGAAGCTTTCTTT.

This chain links TRBV7-2 with TRBJ2-7, with D tentatively TRBD2 (6 bases). The CDR3 is 19 amino acids. Germline V gives CDR1 SGHTA, CDR2 FQGNSA. Trimming removed 4 bases from V and 4 bases from J, with 29 bases in between. CDR3 bases: TGTGCCAGCAGCTCCAGTCGTCCCCTCGGGCGGGGAATGGGTTACGAGCAGTACTTC. As protein: CASSSSRPLGRGMGYEQYF.

The gene calls are TRBV2 and TRBJ2-1; D gene unclear. Germline V gives CDR1 SNHLY, CDR2 FYNNEI. The V gene lost 5 bases and the J gene lost 5 bases, with 7 bases spanning the gap. CDR3 length equals 12 residues. This CDR3 reads CASSTRDNEQFF. CDR3 bases: TGTGCCAGCAGTACTCGGGACAATGAGCAGTTCTTC.

This clone was recorded only once. This sequence joins TRBV19 and TRBJ1-5; TRBD1 might be the D (6 bases). This CDR3 has 16 residues. Germline V CDR1 and CDR2: LNHDA, SQIVND (reference sequence). V lost 5 bases and J lost 0, with 14 bases in between. CDR3 coding DNA: TGTGCCAGTAGTCAGTGGACAGAGCTTAGCAATCAGCCCCAGCATTTT. This sequence encodes CASSQWTELSNQPQHF.

The rearrangement uses TRBV6-1 and TRBJ2-2, with D uncertain. Germline-derived CDR1 and CDR2 are MNHNS and SASEGT. V lost 1 base to trimming and J lost 5 bases, with 8 bases between them. The CDR3 spans 14 residues. The DNA of the CDR3 is TGTGCCAGCAGTGAAGTGCGCGTAACCGGGGAGCTGTTTTTT. Its translation is CASSEVRVTGELFF.

The gene calls are TRBV19 and TRBJ2-7; 7 bases map to TRBD1. V was pared by 2 bases and J by 2 bases, with 3 bases of the junction left unmatched. The CDR3 covers 14 residues. From germline, CDR1 is LNHDA and CDR2 SQIVND (reference sequence). Here the CDR3 reads CASSIRQGAYEQYF. The CDR3 nucleotides are TGTGCCAGTAGTATACGGCAGGGGGCCTACGAGCAGTACTTC.

V and J are TRBV29-1 and TRBJ1-2; 9 bases align to TRBD1. With 6 bases clipped from V and 3 bases from J, the junction kept 8 bases outside the gene matches. The CDR3 runs to 14 residues. Germline CDR1 SQVTM, CDR2 ANQGSEA. The CDR3 nucleotides read TGCAGCGTCGCCGGGGGACAGGGAGACTATGGCTACACCTTC. Its protein product is CSVAGGQGDYGYTF.

The chain recombines TRBV29-1 with TRBJ2-1; TRBD2 aligns across 12 bases. This CDR3 is 14 amino acids long. The V and J ends lost 4 bases and 10 bases, in that order; junction bases with no gene match: 8. The germline gives CDR1 SQVTM, CDR2 ANQGSEA. The CDR3: CSVVLAGGLREQFF. In nucleotides, the CDR3 is TGCAGCGTTGTTCTAGCGGGAGGGCTCCGCGAGCAGTTCTTC.

The chain is built from TRBV3-1 (or the pseudogene TRBV3-2) and TRBJ2-3, with a possible D match to TRBD2 (5 bases). The CDR3 sequence is 17 residues long. Germline V gene data show CDR1 as LGHDT and CDR2 as YNNKEL (reference sequence). V lost 3 bases, J lost 6 bases, and 22 bases lay in between. As DNA, the CDR3 is TGTGCCAGCAGCCAGGGCCCTACTAGTACGGTCGCCGATACGCAGTATTTT. Translated, it gives CASSQGPTSTVADTQYF.

This rearrangement joins TRBV9 to TRBJ2-3; D possibly corresponds to TRBD2 (6 bases). The V end lost 4 bases, the J end lost 6 bases, and 12 bases lay between the germline ends. CDR3 length equals 13 residues. Germline loops: CDR1 SGDLS, CDR2 YYNGEE. CDR3 nucleotides: TGTGCCAGCAGCCCCGGGACTGGGGATACGCAGTATTTT. Amino acid sequence: CASSPGTGDTQYF. The full variable domain, with the rest looked up from reference TRBV9 and TRBJ2-3, is DSGVTQTPKHLITATGQRVTLRCSPRSGDLSVYWYQQSLDQGLQFLIQYYNGEERAKGNILERFSAQQFPDLHSELNLSSLELGDSALYFCASSPGTGDTQYFGPGTRLTVL.

The chain joins TRBV27 to TRBJ1-2; a possible D gene is TRBD1 (6 bases). CDR3 length: 12 residues. V dropped 5 bases and J dropped 10 bases, with 14 bases sitting between them. Germline values: CDR1 MNHEY, CDR2 SMNVEV (reference sequence). The CDR3 DNA reads as TGTGCCAGCAGTACCTCACAGGGTGCCTACACCTTC. It encodes CASSTSQGAYTF.

The V gene is TRBV30, the J gene TRBJ2-1; weak D call: TRBD1 (6 bases). This CDR3 is 15 amino acids long. Germline values: CDR1 GTSNPN, CDR2 SVGIG (reference sequence). Deletions cut 0 bases from V and 3 bases from J, with 12 bases between. The CDR3 region is CAWSVRQGIYNEQFF. The CDR3 DNA sequence: TGTGCCTGGAGTGTACGGCAGGGGATCTACAATGAGCAGTTCTTC.